This T cell receptor beta chain came from a study of blood T cell repertoires in COVID-19 (TCRdb year 2020). As for the study more broadly: Samples covering the acute and convalescent phases of COVID-19 were provided by collaborators in the United States, Italy and Spain. The samples were drawn from two sources: the first 160 participants of the ongoing ImmuneRACE study, and over 950 subjects contributed by 6 global collaborators. The repertoires were made available in a free public database intended to serve as a resource for research on the immune response to SARS-CoV-2. The prospective study material was composed of cDNA or gDNA derived from T cells, B-cell-depleted T cells, or PBMCs. The dataset comprised deeply sampled blood TCRbeta repertoires from subjects exposed to, actively infected with, or recovered from COVID-19. HLA class I and class II types, where available, came from metadata supplied by the sample provider rather than from assay-based typing. A de-identified subject ID, COVID-19 status, age in years and sex were almost always included in the sample metadata.

TCRbeta CDR3 regions were amplified from genomic DNA by means of the immunoSEQ Assay, a bias-controlled multiplex PCR. Per the original workflow: Within the assay, amplification of reference gene primers was used to estimate how many nucleated cells each sample contained. Sequence reads were collapsed and filtered to measure the absolute abundance of every unique TCRbeta CDR3 rearrangement. For each sample, productive Simpson clonality was calculated as the square root of Simpson's diversity index across productive rearrangements. TCRdb holds this immuneACCESS table with in-frame rearrangements only. Some clones are missing; in checked studies, unresolved V genes explain under half, and the rest has no known cause. V and J calls and clone size are copied from that table; D and trimming were computed from the DNA. Recorded for this sample are approximately 240,000 clones; around 83% of them occurred a single time. The ten largest clonotypes hold 1.3% of the sample.

Results the study describes overall, beyond this receptor: The amount of clinical and demographic metadata varied by source and participant and was provided uncurated.

In the prospective study, participants were 18 to 89 years old, resided in about two dozen geographic areas of the United States, and were enrolled through a virtual design. To assign participants to cohorts, the prospective study relied on clinical history that participants themselves reported in a screening survey and a study questionnaire. Each participant in the prospective study had whole blood, serum and a nasopharyngeal or oropharyngeal swab collected by mobile phlebotomists. Additional blood draws and questionnaires over a 2-month period could optionally be provided by prospective study participants. Prospective study blood samples were shipped either frozen or at room temperature before DNA extraction. The CDR3 spans 12 residues, from the cysteine through the phenylalanine. The DNA shown is the 36-base CDR3, in frame from base 1. V drops 0 bases and J drops 8 bases, leaving 3 bases in between. Via the germline V gene (reference sequence), CDR1 is SGHKS and CDR2 YYEKEE.

As concerns this clone: Its antigen is unknown. One base away there is no much larger clone; base qualities are not given.

The receptor chain draws on TRBV5-5 and TRBJ1-6, with the identity of the D gene unclear. The source material was PBMCs or T cells enriched from blood (not recorded which). This sequence originates from a woman in her forties with acute COVID-19. The DNA is TGTGCCAGCAGCTTGGCCTATTCACCCCTCCACTTT. It is translated as CASSLAYSPLHF.